A single sample is the source of the 8 T cell receptor beta chains below, sequenced in a study of tumor-infiltrating lymphocytes in primary liver carcinoma. Unsorted whole blood yielded the blood RNA, and germline DNA was also extracted. With 500 to 650 ng total RNA as template and a constant-region primer, TCR beta cDNA was made. What produced the TCR beta libraries was three nested multiplex PCR rounds using slightly modified ARM-PCR. TRBV1-TRBV30 forward and Cbeta reverse primers drove the first two roughly 10-cycle rounds. Using its own MiXCR run on the multiplex PCR reads, TCRdb lists one record per CDR3 protein. This table holds 300,000 to 400,000 distinct CDR3 sequences, 65% found once. The specimen sequenced was peripheral blood. The receptor source for this set is a man aged 40-55 years with primary liver carcinoma and hepatitis B virus infection.

This clonotype was seen more than once but under ten times. The J gene is TRBJ1-1, the V gene TRBV7-9, with a possible D match to TRBD1 (6 bases). The CDR3 sequence is 13 residues long. Germline CDR1 and CDR2: SEHNR and FQNEAQ (reference sequence). CDR3: CAMAGAMNTEAFF. The DNA of the CDR3 is TGTGCGATGGCGGGGGCGATGAACACTGAAGCTTTCTTT.

The genes are TRBV5-4 and TRBJ2-1; tentatively, D is TRBD2 (6 bases). In germline, CDR1 is SGHNT, CDR2 YYREEE (reference sequence). Trimming removed 4 bases at V and 8 bases at J, with 22 bases between. CDR3 length: 16 residues. CDR3 nucleotide sequence: TGTGCCAGCAGCCGGGGGAATACCGGGGCTAGGGATGAGCAGTTCTTC. Its translation is CASSRGNTGARDEQFF.

In this sample, this clonotype turned up a few times. The chain uses TRBV5-5 and TRBJ2-1, with D possibly being TRBD1 (6 bases). Germline assignment: CDR1 SGHKS and CDR2 YYEKEE (reference sequence). The CDR3 length is 15 residues. The V and J ends lost 2 bases and 9 bases respectively, with 18 bases between them. The CDR3 sequence is CASSFTGAIRGEQFF. The CDR3 region has the DNA TGTGCCAGCAGCTTTACTGGGGCTATCAGGGGTGAGCAGTTCTTC.

The rearrangement joins TRBV11-2 to TRBJ1-2; D is possibly TRBD1 (5 bases). Germline assignment: CDR1 SGHAT and CDR2 FQNNGV. This CDR3 region has 13 residues. V was clipped by 9 bases and J by 1 base, with 12 bases between them. The CDR3 DNA follows: TGTGCCAGTACCGACAGCTTTAACTATGGCTACACCTTC. It specifies CASTDSFNYGYTF.

Note on this clonotype: An end of the junction does not agree with germline; a read error may underlie this. The chain joins TRBV7-8 to TRBJ2-1, with a weak D call TRBD2 (5 bases). The CDR3 runs 13 residues. In germline, CDR1 is SGHVS, CDR2 FQNEAQ. The CDR3 sequence: CVSRNGAYNEQFF. CDR3 nucleotides: TGTGTCAGCAGAAACGGGGCCTACAATGAGCAGTTCTTC. The entire variable domain, with the rest obtained from reference TRBV7-8 and TRBJ2-1, is as follows: GAGVSQSPRYKVAKRGQDVALRCDPISGHVSLFWYQQALGQGPEFLTYFQNEAQLDKSGLPSDRFFAERPEGSVSTLKIQRTQQEDSAVYLCVSRNGAYNEQFFGPGTRLTVL.

This clonotype showed up just a few times. The V call is TRBV13, the J call TRBJ2-1; a possible D gene is TRBD2 (5 bases). Trimming shortened V by 4 bases and J by 0 bases, and 13 bases separated the two germline ends. Germline V CDR1 and CDR2: PRHDT, FYEKMQ (reference sequence). The CDR3 consists of 16 residues. CDR3 residues: CASSSPSGPSYNEQFF. CDR3 nucleotides: TGTGCCAGCAGCTCTCCCAGCGGTCCCTCCTACAATGAGCAGTTCTTC.

The sample holds a few counts of this clonotype. The chain recombines TRBV6-2 or TRBV6-3 with TRBJ2-7; 8 bases are a match to TRBD2. Germline CDR1 and CDR2: MNHEY and SVGEGT. This CDR3 comprises 17 residues. V lost 3 bases to trimming and J lost 5 bases; unmatched junction nucleotides: 15. Here the CDR3 reads CASSYETGGLRSDEQYF. The CDR3, as DNA: TGTGCCAGCAGTTATGAAACGGGAGGGCTCCGTTCGGACGAGCAGTACTTC.

This clonotype was picked up one time. The gene calls are TRBV5-1 and TRBJ2-1, with 7 bases fitting TRBD2. V was pared by 1 base and J by 4 bases, with 11 bases of the junction left unmatched. The CDR3 is 17 amino acids. CDR1 and CDR2 from the germline V gene are SGHRS and YFSETQ. CDR3 in DNA: TGCGCCAGCAGCTTGTTGGGGGGGATTAGCGGATACAATGAGCAGTTCTTC. It codes for CASSLLGGISGYNEQFF. The entire variable domain, with the rest obtained from reference TRBV5-1 and TRBJ2-1, is as follows: KAGVTQTPRYLIKTRGQQVTLSCSPISGHRSVSWYQQTPGQGLQFLFEYFSETQRNKGNFPGRFSGRQFSNSRSEMNVSTLELGDSALYLCASSLLGGISGYNEQFFGPGTRLTVL.